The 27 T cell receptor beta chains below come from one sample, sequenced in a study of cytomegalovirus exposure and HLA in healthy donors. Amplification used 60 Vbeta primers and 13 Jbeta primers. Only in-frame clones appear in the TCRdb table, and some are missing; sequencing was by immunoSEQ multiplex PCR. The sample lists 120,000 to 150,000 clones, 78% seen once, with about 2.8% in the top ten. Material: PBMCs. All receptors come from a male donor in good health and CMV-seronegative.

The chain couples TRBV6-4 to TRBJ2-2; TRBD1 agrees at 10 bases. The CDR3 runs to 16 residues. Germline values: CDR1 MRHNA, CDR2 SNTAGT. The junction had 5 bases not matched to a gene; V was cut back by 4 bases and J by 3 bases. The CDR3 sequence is CASSGGQGTYTGELFF. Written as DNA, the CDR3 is TGTGCCAGCAGTGGGGGACAGGGGACTTACACCGGGGAGCTGTTTTTT.

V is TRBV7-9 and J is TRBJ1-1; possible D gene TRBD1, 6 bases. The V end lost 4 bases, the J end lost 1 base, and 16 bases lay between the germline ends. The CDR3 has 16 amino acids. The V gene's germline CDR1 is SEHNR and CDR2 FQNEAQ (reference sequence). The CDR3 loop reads CASSSRGQLGNTEAFF. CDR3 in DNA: TGTGCCAGCAGCTCCCGAGGACAGTTAGGGAACACTGAAGCTTTCTTT.

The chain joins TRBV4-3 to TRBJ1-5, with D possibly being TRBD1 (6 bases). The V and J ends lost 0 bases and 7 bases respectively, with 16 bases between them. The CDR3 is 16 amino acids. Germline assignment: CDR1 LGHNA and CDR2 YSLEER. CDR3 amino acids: CASSQEGAGDSQPQHF. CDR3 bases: TGCGCCAGCAGCCAAGAGGGGGCAGGGGATTCCCAGCCCCAGCATTTT.

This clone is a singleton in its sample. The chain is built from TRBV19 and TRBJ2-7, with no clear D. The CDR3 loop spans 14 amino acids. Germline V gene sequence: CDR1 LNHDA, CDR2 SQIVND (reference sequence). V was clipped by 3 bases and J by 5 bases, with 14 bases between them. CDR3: CASSIGLPQDEQYF. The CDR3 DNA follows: TGTGCCAGTAGTATTGGGCTGCCCCAAGACGAGCAGTACTTC.

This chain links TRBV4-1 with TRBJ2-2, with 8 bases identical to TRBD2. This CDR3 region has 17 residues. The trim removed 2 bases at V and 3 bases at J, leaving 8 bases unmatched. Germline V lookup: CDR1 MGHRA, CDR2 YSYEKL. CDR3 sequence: CASSQLGGREDTGELFF. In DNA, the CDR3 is TGCGCCAGCAGCCAACTTGGTGGGCGGGAGGACACCGGGGAGCTGTTTTTT.

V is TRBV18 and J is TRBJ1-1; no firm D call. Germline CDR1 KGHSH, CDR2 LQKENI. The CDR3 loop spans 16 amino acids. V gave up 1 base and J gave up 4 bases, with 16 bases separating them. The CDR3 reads CASSPQVGSSGTEAFF. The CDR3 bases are TGTGCCAGCTCACCACAAGTTGGCAGTAGCGGCACTGAAGCTTTCTTT.

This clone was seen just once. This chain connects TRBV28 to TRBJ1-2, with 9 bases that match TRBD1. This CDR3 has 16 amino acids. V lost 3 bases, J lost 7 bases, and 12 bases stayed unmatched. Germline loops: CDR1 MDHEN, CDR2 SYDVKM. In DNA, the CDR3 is TGTGCCAGCAGTTTTGTATCCTCAGGACAGGGGAGTGGCTACACCTTC. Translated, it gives CASSFVSSGQGSGYTF.

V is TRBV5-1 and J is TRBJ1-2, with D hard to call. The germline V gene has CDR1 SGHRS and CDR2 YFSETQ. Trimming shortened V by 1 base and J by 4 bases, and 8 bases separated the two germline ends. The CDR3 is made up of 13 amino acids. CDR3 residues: CASSLYRPYGYTF. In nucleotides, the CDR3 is TGCGCCAGCAGCTTGTACAGACCCTATGGCTACACCTTC.

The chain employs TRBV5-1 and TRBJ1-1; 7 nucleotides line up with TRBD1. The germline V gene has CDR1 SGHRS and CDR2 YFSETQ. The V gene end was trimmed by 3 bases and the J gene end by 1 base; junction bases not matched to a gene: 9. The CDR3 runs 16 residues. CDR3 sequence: CASSSLGQNQNTEAFF. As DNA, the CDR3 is TGCGCCAGCAGCTCCCTGGGACAGAACCAGAACACTGAAGCTTTCTTT. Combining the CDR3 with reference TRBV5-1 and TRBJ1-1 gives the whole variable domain KAGVTQTPRYLIKTRGQQVTLSCSPISGHRSVSWYQQTPGQGLQFLFEYFSETQRNKGNFPGRFSGRQFSNSRSEMNVSTLELGDSALYLCASSSLGQNQNTEAFFGQGTRLTVV.

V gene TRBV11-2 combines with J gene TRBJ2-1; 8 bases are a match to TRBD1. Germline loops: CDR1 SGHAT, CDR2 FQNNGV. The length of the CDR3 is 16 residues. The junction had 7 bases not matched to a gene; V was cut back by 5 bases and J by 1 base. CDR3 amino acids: CASSHRRDRSYNEQFF. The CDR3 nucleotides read TGTGCCAGCAGCCATCGCCGGGACAGGTCCTACAATGAGCAGTTCTTC. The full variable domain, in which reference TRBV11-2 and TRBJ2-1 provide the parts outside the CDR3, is EAGVAQSPRYKIIEKRQSVAFWCNPISGHATLYWYQQILGQGPKLLIQFQNNGVVDDSQLPKDRFSAERLKGVDSTLKIQPAKLEDSAVYLCASSHRRDRSYNEQFFGPGTRLTVL.

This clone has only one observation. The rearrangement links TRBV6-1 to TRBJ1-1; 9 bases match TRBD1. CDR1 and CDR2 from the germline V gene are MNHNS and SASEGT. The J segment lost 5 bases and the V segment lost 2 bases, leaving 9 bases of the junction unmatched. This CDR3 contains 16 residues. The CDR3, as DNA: TGTGCCAGCAGTGAAATCGGACAGGGGACATCGACTGAAGCTTTCTTT. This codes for CASSEIGQGTSTEAFF.

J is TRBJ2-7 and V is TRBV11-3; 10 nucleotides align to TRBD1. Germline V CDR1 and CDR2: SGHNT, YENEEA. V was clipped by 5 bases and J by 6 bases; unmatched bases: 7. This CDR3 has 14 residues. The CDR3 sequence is CASSPGTGASEQYF. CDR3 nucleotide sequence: TGTGCCAGCAGCCCCGGGACAGGGGCAAGCGAGCAGTACTTC.

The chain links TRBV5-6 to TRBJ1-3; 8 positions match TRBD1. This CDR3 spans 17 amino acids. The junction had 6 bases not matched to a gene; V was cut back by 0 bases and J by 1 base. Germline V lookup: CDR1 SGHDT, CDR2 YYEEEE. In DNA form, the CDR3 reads TGTGCCAGCAGCTTGGCCGGTCAGGGGGCTTCTGGAAACACCATATATTTT. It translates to CASSLAGQGASGNTIYF.

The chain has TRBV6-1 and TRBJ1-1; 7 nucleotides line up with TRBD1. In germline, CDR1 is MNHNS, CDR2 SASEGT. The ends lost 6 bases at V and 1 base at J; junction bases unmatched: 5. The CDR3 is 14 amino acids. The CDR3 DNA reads TGTGCCAGCAGAGGAGACAGGGCGAACACTGAAGCTTTCTTT. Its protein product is CASRGDRANTEAFF.

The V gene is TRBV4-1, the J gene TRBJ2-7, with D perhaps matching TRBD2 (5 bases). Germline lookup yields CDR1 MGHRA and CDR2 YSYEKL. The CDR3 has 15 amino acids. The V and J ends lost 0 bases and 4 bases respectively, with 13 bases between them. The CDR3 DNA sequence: TGCGCCAGCAGCCAAGATCTGTGGGAGAGTTACGAGCAGTACTTC. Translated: CASSQDLWESYEQYF.

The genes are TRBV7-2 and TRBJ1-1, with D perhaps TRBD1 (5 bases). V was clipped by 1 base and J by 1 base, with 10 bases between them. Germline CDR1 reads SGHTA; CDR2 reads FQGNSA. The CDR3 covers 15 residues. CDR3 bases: TGTGCCAGCAGCTTAGGGGGGGAAAAGAACACTGAAGCTTTCTTT. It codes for CASSLGGEKNTEAFF.

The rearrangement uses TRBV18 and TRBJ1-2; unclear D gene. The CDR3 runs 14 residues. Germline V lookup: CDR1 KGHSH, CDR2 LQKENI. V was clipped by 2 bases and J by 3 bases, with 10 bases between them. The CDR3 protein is CASSPTREYYGYTF. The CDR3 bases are TGTGCCAGCTCACCAACACGGGAATACTATGGCTACACCTTC.

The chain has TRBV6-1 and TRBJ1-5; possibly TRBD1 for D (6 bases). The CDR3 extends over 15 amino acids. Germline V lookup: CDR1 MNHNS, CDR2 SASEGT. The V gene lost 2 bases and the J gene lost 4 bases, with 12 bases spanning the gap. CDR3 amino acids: CASSESTGWNQPQHF. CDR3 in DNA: TGTGCCAGCAGTGAAAGCACAGGGTGGAATCAGCCCCAGCATTTT.

Here the CDR3 DNA reads TGTGCCATCAGTGAGGCAGGGGACACTGAAGCTTTCTTT. It yields the protein CAISEAGDTEAFF. The chain has TRBV10-3 and TRBJ1-1; weak D call: TRBD1 (6 bases). The CDR3 spans 13 residues. Germline CDR1 ENHRY, CDR2 SYGVKD. Between the trimmed V and J ends, which lost 2 bases and 3 bases, there was a span of 7 bases.

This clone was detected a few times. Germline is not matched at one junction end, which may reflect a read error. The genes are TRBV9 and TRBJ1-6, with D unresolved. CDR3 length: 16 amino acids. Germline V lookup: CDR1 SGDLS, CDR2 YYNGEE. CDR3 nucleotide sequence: TGTGCCCGCAGCGTAGACCCGGTTTCGAGCAATTCACCCCTCCACTTT. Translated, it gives CARSVDPVSSNSPLHF.

The CDR3 DNA follows: TGTGCCTGGAGTGGTCGGGTGACAGTTGGAAACACCATATATTTT. Its protein is CAWSGRVTVGNTIYF. The chain joins TRBV30 to TRBJ1-3, with a tentative D call TRBD1 (5 bases). Trimming shortened V by 1 base and J by 3 bases, and 13 bases separated the two germline ends. Germline CDR1 GTSNPN, CDR2 SVGIG (reference sequence). The CDR3 contains 15 residues.

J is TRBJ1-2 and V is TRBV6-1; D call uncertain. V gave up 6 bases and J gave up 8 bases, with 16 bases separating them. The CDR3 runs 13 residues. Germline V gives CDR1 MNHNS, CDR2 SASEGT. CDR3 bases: TGTGCCAGCAGCCGCGGGGAACAACGGGGCTACACCTTC. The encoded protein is CASSRGEQRGYTF.

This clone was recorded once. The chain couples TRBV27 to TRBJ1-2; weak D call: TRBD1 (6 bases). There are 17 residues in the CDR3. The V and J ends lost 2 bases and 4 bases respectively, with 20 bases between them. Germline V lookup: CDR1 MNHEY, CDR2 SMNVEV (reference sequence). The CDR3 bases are TGTGCCAGCAGTTTAGATGGCCTCACGACAGGATTCTATGGCTACACCTTC. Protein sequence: CASSLDGLTTGFYGYTF.

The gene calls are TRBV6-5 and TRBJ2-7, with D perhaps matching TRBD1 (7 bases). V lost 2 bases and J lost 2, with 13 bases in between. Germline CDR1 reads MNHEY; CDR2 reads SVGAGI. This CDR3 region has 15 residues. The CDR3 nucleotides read TGTGCCAGCAGTTACGGTATCAGGGGGGCCTACGAGCAGTACTTC. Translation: CASSYGIRGAYEQYF.

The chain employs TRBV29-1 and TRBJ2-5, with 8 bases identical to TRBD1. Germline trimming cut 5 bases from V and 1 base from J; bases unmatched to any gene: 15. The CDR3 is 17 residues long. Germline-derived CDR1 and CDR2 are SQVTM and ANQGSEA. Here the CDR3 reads CSVRTGFSDWTQETQYF. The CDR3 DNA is TGCAGCGTTCGGACAGGGTTTAGTGATTGGACCCAAGAGACCCAGTACTTC.

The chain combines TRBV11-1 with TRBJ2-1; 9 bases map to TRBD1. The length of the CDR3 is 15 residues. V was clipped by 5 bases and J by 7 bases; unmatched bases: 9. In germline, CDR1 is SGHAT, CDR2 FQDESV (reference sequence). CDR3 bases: TGTGCCAGCAGCCCCCGGGACAGGGTCGGGAATGAGCAGTTCTTC. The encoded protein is CASSPRDRVGNEQFF.

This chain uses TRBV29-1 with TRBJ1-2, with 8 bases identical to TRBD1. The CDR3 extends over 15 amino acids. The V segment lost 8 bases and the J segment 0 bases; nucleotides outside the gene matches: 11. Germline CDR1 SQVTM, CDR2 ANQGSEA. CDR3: CSTRGRGLSNYGYTF. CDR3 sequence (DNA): TGCAGCACACGGGGCAGGGGGCTCTCTAACTATGGCTACACCTTC.